This entry lists 27 T cell receptor beta chains sequenced from one sample in a study of T cell responses to AZD1222 COVID-19 vaccine. Libraries were prepared by immunoSEQ multiplex PCR; TCRdb keeps only in-frame clonotypes and omits some of them. Of tens of thousands of clones listed, 80% to 95% are singletons. Here the sequenced sample was peripheral blood, taken 28 days after the second AZD1222 dose. Receptors were obtained from an adult who received the AZD1222 COVID-19 vaccine.

The J gene is TRBJ1-5, the V gene TRBV11-2, with TRBD1 identical over 7 bases. Germline loops: CDR1 SGHAT, CDR2 FQNNGV. V lost 1 base, J lost 2 bases, and 2 bases stayed unmatched. This CDR3 has 15 residues. The CDR3 nucleotides are TGTGCCAGCAGCTTAGGGACAGGCCGCAATCAGCCCCAGCATTTT. It codes for CASSLGTGRNQPQHF.

The V gene is TRBV11-2, the J gene TRBJ2-1; 11 bases line up with TRBD2. The CDR3 length is 15 residues. Germline V gene data show CDR1 as SGHAT and CDR2 as FQNNGV. V gave up 5 bases and J gave up 8 bases; unmatched junction bases: 8. The CDR3 DNA sequence: TGTGCCAGCAGCCTCACTAGCGGGAGTATCGATGAGCAGTTCTTC. It codes for CASSLTSGSIDEQFF.

This clone was seen just once. CDR3 DNA: TGTGCCAGCAGCACTAGCGGGCCTGGTGGTAGCTCCTACAATGAGCAGTTCTTC. This translates into CASSTSGPGGSSYNEQFF. The chain has TRBV7-9 and TRBJ2-1; 9 nucleotides align to TRBD2. The germline V gene encodes CDR1 SEHNR and CDR2 FQNEAQ (reference sequence). Trimming at V came to 5 bases and at J to 0 bases, leaving 11 bases not matched to a gene. This CDR3 contains 18 residues.

The V and J genes are TRBV19 and TRBJ1-1; 7 bases are a match to TRBD1. The CDR3 spans 13 residues. The V gene end was trimmed by 4 bases and the J gene end by 6 bases; junction bases not matched to a gene: 5. Germline V gene data show CDR1 as LNHDA and CDR2 as SQIVND (reference sequence). The CDR3 here is CASSNRGKAEAFF. The CDR3 region has the DNA TGTGCCAGTAGTAACAGGGGTAAGGCTGAAGCTTTCTTT.

A few counts support this clone. This rearrangement joins TRBV29-1 to TRBJ1-1; possible D gene TRBD1, 5 bases. The germline V gene has CDR1 SQVTM and CDR2 ANQGSEA. V was clipped by 5 bases and J by 0 bases, with 7 bases between them. CDR3 size: 12 residues. CDR3 amino acids: CSVRGLNTEAFF. In DNA, the CDR3 is TGCAGCGTTAGGGGATTGAACACTGAAGCTTTCTTT.

V usage is TRBV9 and J usage is TRBJ2-5; 8 nucleotides match TRBD2. Germline V lookup: CDR1 SGDLS, CDR2 YYNGEE. V was pared by 2 bases and J by 5 bases, with 14 bases of the junction left unmatched. The CDR3 length is 17 residues. CDR3 loop: CASSVGSQRERLETQYF. CDR3 bases: TGTGCCAGCAGCGTGGGAAGCCAGCGGGAGCGGTTGGAGACCCAGTACTTC.

The CDR3 reads CSASHRQGVNSPLHF. CDR3 bases: TGCAGTGCTAGTCACAGACAGGGGGTCAATTCACCCCTCCACTTT. This sequence joins TRBV20-1 and TRBJ1-6, with TRBD1 identical over 9 bases. CDR1 and CDR2 (germline): DFQATT, SNEGSKA (reference sequence). Trimming cost V 3 bases and J 7 bases; bases outside gene matches: 7. CDR3 length: 15 amino acids.

The rearrangement joins TRBV12-2 to TRBJ1-1; the table assigns TRBD1, which was not confirmed against the DNA. TRBV12-2 is labeled a pseudogene. The CDR3 is 16 residues long. CDR3 sequence (DNA): TGTGCAAGTCGCTTAGCCCGACAGGGGGGGAACACTGAAGCTTTCTTT. As protein: CASRLARQGGNTEAFF.

This chain joins TRBV5-1 and TRBJ2-7; the match to TRBD1 covers 7 bases. V shed 4 bases and J 3 bases; nucleotides not matched to a gene: 7. CDR1 and CDR2 (germline): SGHRS, YFSETQ. The CDR3 covers 14 residues. For the CDR3, the DNA is TGCGCCAGCAGCGTGACAGGGTTTGACTACGAGCAGTACTTC. It specifies CASSVTGFDYEQYF.

The V gene is TRBV12-1, the J gene TRBJ1-2. TRBV12-1 is described as a pseudogene. The CDR3 covers 17 residues. CDR3 nucleotides: TGTGCCACCTCGTTAAACATCCCCGGGACCGAGGCCGGAGGCTACACCTTC. Protein sequence: CATSLNIPGTEAGGYTF.

The chain employs TRBV18 and TRBJ2-4; 10 nucleotides line up with TRBD1. The CDR3 totals 16 residues. Germline V CDR1 and CDR2: KGHSH, LQKENI. V lost 3 bases to trimming and J lost 1 base; unmatched junction nucleotides: 3. CDR3 sequence (DNA): TGTGCCAGCTCACCGACAGGGGGCTTGGCCAAAAACATTCAGTACTTC. Protein: CASSPTGGLAKNIQYF.

The chain joins TRBV7-9 to TRBJ1-2; a possible D gene is TRBD1 (5 bases). The CDR3 length is 15 residues. Deletions cut 4 bases from V and 0 bases from J, with 12 bases between. Germline V CDR1 and CDR2: SEHNR, FQNEAQ (reference sequence). For the CDR3, the DNA is TGTGCCAGCAGCTCCCTTTTAGGGGCTAACTATGGCTACACCTTC. It is translated as CASSSLLGANYGYTF.

The rearrangement uses TRBV28 and TRBJ2-7; the D is unclear. CDR3 size: 14 residues. CDR1 and CDR2 from the germline V gene are MDHEN and SYDVKM. Trimming removed 1 base at V and 3 bases at J, with 10 bases between. The CDR3 here is CASSLFPYSYEQYF. CDR3 bases: TGTGCCAGCAGTTTATTCCCCTATAGCTACGAGCAGTACTTC.

The chain couples TRBV6-2 or TRBV6-3 to TRBJ2-7; D unclear. This CDR3 is 12 amino acids long. The ends were cut back, 5 bases at V and 1 base at J, with 6 bases in the middle. Germline CDR1 reads MNHEY; CDR2 reads SVGEGT. The CDR3 nucleotides read TGTGCCAGCAGTCAAAAATCCTACGAGCAGTACTTC. Its translation is CASSQKSYEQYF.

The chain has TRBV18 and TRBJ2-3; possibly TRBD1 or TRBD2 for D (6 bases each). Per the germline V gene, CDR1 is KGHSH and CDR2 is LQKENI. The CDR3 runs 16 residues. Trimming cost V 2 bases and J 2 bases, with 14 bases left between them. The DNA for the CDR3 is TGTGCCAGCTCACCAAGGGGGGCCACAGACACAGATACGCAGTATTTT. Translation: CASSPRGATDTDTQYF.

V gene TRBV18 combines with J gene TRBJ2-7; 9 bases map to TRBD1. The CDR3 loop spans 16 amino acids. Germline V gene lookup returns CDR1 KGHSH and CDR2 LQKENI. The V and J ends lost 2 bases and 7 bases, in that order; junction bases with no gene match: 12. The CDR3 region has the DNA TGTGCCAGCTCACCATCGATTGGGACAGGGCTCGTTGAGCAGTACTTC. This sequence encodes CASSPSIGTGLVEQYF.

The chain joins TRBV28 to TRBJ1-2, with unresolved D. Germline V gene data show CDR1 as MDHEN and CDR2 as SYDVKM. The V end lost 0 bases, the J end lost 2 bases, and 7 bases lay between the germline ends. The CDR3 runs 14 residues. The CDR3 reads CASSLWAENYGYTF. CDR3 sequence (DNA): TGTGCCAGCAGTTTATGGGCAGAAAACTATGGCTACACCTTC.

V usage is TRBV6-5 and J usage is TRBJ1-2; a weak D match, TRBD1 (6 bases). The germline V gene encodes CDR1 MNHEY and CDR2 SVGAGI. With 6 bases removed from V and 5 bases from J, the gap between germline ends came to 16 bases. The CDR3 totals 14 residues. CDR3 sequence (DNA): TGTGCCAGCAGCCCGGGGGCCAGGGGATATGGCTACACCTTC. Encoded protein: CASSPGARGYGYTF.

The chain joins TRBV27 to TRBJ2-7, with D possibly being TRBD1 or TRBD2 (6 bases each). The germline V gene encodes CDR1 MNHEY and CDR2 SMNVEV (reference sequence). The germline V and J ends were trimmed by 4 bases and 4 bases, with 17 bases remaining between them. The CDR3 totals 15 residues. The CDR3 DNA is TGTGCCAGCAGTTCCCAACAGGGACTGTTTTACGAGCAGTACTTC. It encodes CASSSQQGLFYEQYF.

The chain has TRBV20-1 and TRBJ1-1, with a possible D match to TRBD1 (5 bases). Deletions cut 5 bases from V and 10 bases from J, with 14 bases between. Germline lookup yields CDR1 DFQATT and CDR2 SNEGSKA (reference sequence). The CDR3 runs to 11 residues. CDR3 sequence (DNA): TGCAGTGCTGCCCCAGGGTTCGTAGCTTTCTTT. Its protein is CSAAPGFVAFF.

This clone was seen only a few times. The chain joins TRBV7-3 to TRBJ2-2; no clear D gene. This CDR3 is built from 16 residues. Germline-derived CDR1 and CDR2 are SGHTA and FQGTGA. Trimming took off 8 bases at V and 0 bases at J, with 16 bases between the two ends. As DNA, the CDR3 is TGTGCCAGCGCCCCCCCAGGCTCTTCGAACACCGGGGAGCTGTTTTTT. It encodes CASAPPGSSNTGELFF. The entire variable domain, with the rest obtained from reference TRBV7-3 and TRBJ2-2, is as follows: GAGVSQTPSNKVTEKGKYVELRCDPISGHTALYWYRQSLGQGPEFLIYFQGTGAADDSGLPNDRFFAVRPEGSVSTLKIQRTERGDSAVYLCASAPPGSSNTGELFFGEGSRLTVL.

Written as DNA, the CDR3 is TGTGCCAGCAGACCCGGGACTAGCGGGAGGGTTGTTACAGATACGCAGTATTTT. This codes for CASRPGTSGRVVTDTQYF. The chain uses TRBV2 and TRBJ2-3, with 16 bases aligning to TRBD2. The J segment lost 3 bases and the V segment lost 6 bases, leaving 9 bases of the junction unmatched. Germline values: CDR1 SNHLY, CDR2 FYNNEI. The CDR3 runs 18 residues.

This clone was seen a single time. This chain connects TRBV10-2 to TRBJ1-5; D not resolved. Germline lookup yields CDR1 WSHSY and CDR2 SAAADI. V shed 2 bases and J shed 7 bases, with 6 bases lying between them. The CDR3 loop spans 12 amino acids. The CDR3 is CASSEEGQPQHF. CDR3 nucleotides: TGCGCCAGCAGTGAGGAGGGCCAGCCCCAGCATTTT.

The chain is built from TRBV28 and TRBJ2-1, with 9 positions matching TRBD1. Per the germline V gene, CDR1 is MDHEN and CDR2 is SYDVKM. After removal of 5 bases from V and 9 bases from J, the junction contained 14 bases not matched to a gene. This CDR3 contains 16 residues. The CDR3 DNA is TGTGCCAGCAGTCCAAACCCGGGACAGGGAAGTAGTGAGCAGTTCTTC. Its translation: CASSPNPGQGSSEQFF.

The V call is TRBV12-3 or TRBV12-4, the J call TRBJ1-1; D gene unclear. CDR3 length: 10 residues. V was shortened by 1 base and J by 10 bases, with 4 bases between the two germline ends. This CDR3 is CASSLGGAFF. CDR3 bases: TGTGCCAGCAGTTTAGGGGGAGCTTTCTTT.

The chain joins TRBV12-3 or TRBV12-4 to TRBJ1-2; TRBD1 is a possible D gene (5 bases). Trimming pared 6 bases from V and 6 bases from J, leaving 14 bases between. The CDR3 is 13 residues long. The DNA for the CDR3 is TGTGCCAGCAGCCGCGCAGGGAGCCATGGCTACACCTTC. Translated: CASSRAGSHGYTF.

This chain joins TRBV14 and TRBJ1-1; 7 nucleotides line up with TRBD1. Germline CDR1 is SGHDN and CDR2 is FVKESK. CDR3 length: 12 residues. The CDR3 region is CATGVIGTEAFF. Here the CDR3 DNA reads TGTGCTACAGGGGTTATAGGTACTGAAGCTTTCTTT.